The 26 T cell receptor beta chains given below trace back to one sample, sequenced in a study of blood T cell repertoires in COVID-19 (TCRdb year 2020). The library was generated by the immunoSEQ multiplex PCR assay. As stored in TCRdb, this immuneACCESS dataset retains in-frame rearrangements with V and J assigned. A fraction of the clones does not appear; measured against another copy, unresolved V genes explain less than half of the discrepancy, and the remainder lacks a known reason. The sample table lists more than 250,000 clones, about 82% of them with a count of one. Of the sample, 1.6% is held by the ten largest clones. Material for sequencing was peripheral blood. The source of these receptors is a woman in her 50s with acute or convalescent COVID-19.

This clone appeared once. The V gene is TRBV5-1, the J gene TRBJ2-2, with D possibly matching TRBD2 (6 bases). The CDR3 sequence is 15 residues long. The germline V gene has CDR1 SGHRS and CDR2 YFSETQ. V was shortened by 6 bases and J by 2 bases, with 14 bases between the two germline ends. CDR3 coding DNA: TGCGCCAGCAAGCGGGTCCAAGCAAACACCGGGGAGCTGTTTTTT. Protein sequence: CASKRVQANTGELFF.

This clone occurred a few times. The V gene is TRBV24-1, the J gene TRBJ2-1, with 8 positions matching TRBD1. Trimming took 2 bases from V and 9 from J; bases not matched to a gene: 2. Looked up from germline, CDR1 is KGHDR and CDR2 is SFDVKD. CDR3 length: 13 amino acids. The CDR3 DNA reads as TGTGCCACCAGTGATTCGACAGGGGTTGAGCAGTTCTTC. It specifies CATSDSTGVEQFF.

The chain carries TRBV19 and TRBJ2-3; D is undetermined. V dropped 0 bases and J dropped 2 bases, with 9 bases sitting between them. Looked up from germline, CDR1 is LNHDA and CDR2 is SQIVND (reference sequence). CDR3 size: 15 residues. CDR3 coding DNA: TGTGCCAGTAGTATAGATCGCAGAAACACAGATACGCAGTATTTT. This sequence encodes CASSIDRRNTDTQYF.

CDR3: CASSLVTTGFGNEQYF. The CDR3 DNA is TGTGCCAGCAGCTTAGTCACGACAGGGTTTGGTAACGAGCAGTACTTC. The chain couples TRBV7-9 to TRBJ2-7; TRBD1 matches at 7 bases. V was pared by 1 base and J by 5 bases, with 11 bases of the junction left unmatched. The CDR3 spans 16 residues. Germline CDR1 reads SEHNR; CDR2 reads FQNEAQ (reference sequence).

The CDR3 reads CASNTGREGTEAFF. Here the CDR3 DNA reads TGTGCCAGTAACACGGGGAGGGAAGGCACTGAAGCTTTCTTT. The V call is TRBV19, the J call TRBJ1-1; D ambiguous. The CDR3 is 14 residues long. The germline CDR1 and CDR2 sequences are LNHDA and SQIVND (reference sequence). Trimming took 7 bases from V and 4 from J, leaving 16 bases between them. Combining the CDR3 with reference TRBV19 and TRBJ1-1 gives the whole variable domain DGGITQSPKYLFRKEGQNVTLSCEQNLNHDAMYWYRQDPGQGLRLIYYSQIVNDFQKGDIAEGYSVSREKKESFPLTVTSAQKNPTAFYLCASNTGREGTEAFFGQGTRLTVV.

J is TRBJ1-4 and V is TRBV6-5, with 10 bases matching TRBD1. CDR3 length: 15 amino acids. Per the germline V gene, CDR1 is MNHEY and CDR2 is SVGAGI. Trimming took 6 bases from V and 8 from J; bases not matched to a gene: 9. The CDR3: CASRAEGTGVEKLFF. The CDR3 DNA follows: TGTGCCAGCAGGGCCGAGGGGACAGGGGTAGAAAAACTGTTTTTT.

The chain uses TRBV7-6 and TRBJ2-7; D possibly corresponds to TRBD1 (5 bases). The CDR3 loop spans 13 amino acids. Germline CDR1 SGHVS, CDR2 FNYEAQ. Between the trimmed V and J ends, which lost 6 bases and 3 bases, there was a span of 12 bases. The CDR3 sequence is CASSDTGYYEQYF. The DNA for the CDR3 is TGTGCCAGCAGTGACACAGGATACTACGAGCAGTACTTC.

The chain links TRBV24-1 to TRBJ2-7; a weak D match, TRBD1 (6 bases). The length of the CDR3 is 14 residues. CDR1 KGHDR and CDR2 SFDVKD come from the germline V gene. With 10 bases removed from V and 2 bases from J, the gap between germline ends came to 17 bases. CDR3 nucleotide sequence: TGTGCCACTTTCCCCAGACAGGAAACCTACGAGCAGTACTTC. Its protein is CATFPRQETYEQYF.

V usage is TRBV12-3 or TRBV12-4 and J usage is TRBJ1-3; the D is unclear. V was clipped by 7 bases and J by 4 bases, with 11 bases between them. The CDR3 extends over 13 amino acids. CDR3 protein: CASIFRRGNTIYF. The CDR3, as DNA: TGTGCCAGCATATTCAGGCGAGGAAACACCATATATTTT.

The genes are TRBV18 and TRBJ1-6, with a weak D call TRBD1 (5 bases). The CDR3 covers 15 residues. CDR1 KGHSH and CDR2 LQKENI come from the germline V gene. Between the trimmed V and J ends, which lost 2 bases and 9 bases, there was a span of 14 bases. The CDR3 here is CASSPSGTPVSPLHF. CDR3 nucleotides: TGTGCCAGCTCACCATCCGGGACTCCGGTTTCACCCCTCCACTTT.

The rearrangement uses TRBV5-6 and TRBJ1-5; D is possibly TRBD1 (6 bases). The CDR3 contains 14 residues. V was shortened by 2 bases and J by 5 bases, with 11 bases between the two germline ends. Germline V CDR1 and CDR2: SGHDT, YYEEEE. CDR3 loop: CASSFGRGDQPQHF. The CDR3 DNA follows: TGTGCCAGCAGCTTTGGCAGGGGAGATCAGCCCCAGCATTTT.

The gene calls are TRBV15 and TRBJ2-7, with a weak D call TRBD1 (6 bases). With 3 bases removed from V and 8 bases from J, the gap between germline ends came to 20 bases. The length of the CDR3 is 15 residues. Looked up from germline, CDR1 is LNHNV and CDR2 is YYDKDF (reference sequence). CDR3 nucleotides: TGTGCCACCAGCAGGGACAGCTCCCTCGGGGTGAAGCAGTACTTC. Translation gives CATSRDSSLGVKQYF.

The CDR3: CASSLDRGLQGYTF. In DNA form, the CDR3 reads TGTGCCAGCAGCTTAGACAGGGGGCTGCAGGGCTACACCTTC. The chain couples TRBV7-2 to TRBJ1-2; 9 nucleotides match TRBD1. Germline V gene data show CDR1 as SGHTA and CDR2 as FQGNSA. CDR3 length: 14 amino acids. The V segment lost 1 base and the J segment 8 bases; nucleotides outside the gene matches: 5.

This chain uses TRBV5-4 with TRBJ1-2; D is possibly TRBD1 (5 bases). The germline CDR1 and CDR2 sequences are SGHNT and YYREEE (reference sequence). The CDR3 extends over 14 amino acids. Trimming removed 0 bases at V and 4 bases at J, with 10 bases between. Here the CDR3 DNA reads TGTGCCAGCAGCTTGGGGCAGGGTGTCTATGGCTACACCTTC. The encoded protein is CASSLGQGVYGYTF.

The gene calls are TRBV28 and TRBJ2-7; maybe TRBD1 (5 bases). Germline V lookup: CDR1 MDHEN, CDR2 SYDVKM. V was pared by 3 bases and J by 0 bases, with 12 bases between. The CDR3 loop spans 15 amino acids. The CDR3 bases are TGTGCCAGCAGTTTTACAACAGGTTACTCCTACGAGCAGTACTTC. The encoded protein is CASSFTTGYSYEQYF. The full variable domain, its missing parts supplied by reference TRBV28 and TRBJ2-7, is DVKVTQSSRYLVKRTGEKVFLECVQDMDHENMFWYRQDPGLGLRLIYFSYDVKMKEKGDIPEGYSVSREKKERFSLILESASTNQTSMYLCASSFTTGYSYEQYFGPGTRLTVT.

The chain employs TRBV9 and TRBJ1-5; D remains ambiguous. CDR3 length: 14 residues. Between the trimmed V and J ends, which lost 1 base and 8 bases, there was a span of 13 bases. Per germline, CDR1 SGDLS and CDR2 YYNGEE. CDR3 sequence (DNA): TGTGCCAGCAGCGTATTTGAGGGTGTCGAGCCCCAGCATTTT. Translation: CASSVFEGVEPQHF.

This clone was seen a single time. V and J are TRBV2 and TRBJ2-3; 10 bases are a match to TRBD1. J gave up 4 bases and V 8 bases, and 9 bases lay outside the gene matches. Germline lookup yields CDR1 SNHLY and CDR2 FYNNEI. The CDR3 consists of 15 residues. For the CDR3, the DNA is TGTGCCAGCGGAGGGACAGGGGCGGGGGCAGATACGCAGTATTTT. Translated: CASGGTGAGADTQYF. The full variable domain, completed using reference TRBV2 and TRBJ2-3, is EPEVTQTPSHQVTQMGQEVILRCVPISNHLYFYWYRQILGQKVEFLVSFYNNEISEKSEIFDDQFSVERPDGSNFTLKIRSTKLEDSAMYFCASGGTGAGADTQYFGPGTRLTVL.

The chain is built from TRBV27 and TRBJ2-1, with 8 positions matching TRBD2. The V gene end was trimmed by 6 bases and the J gene end by 3 bases; junction bases not matched to a gene: 10. The CDR3 length is 16 residues. The germline V gene has CDR1 MNHEY and CDR2 SMNVEV (reference sequence). This chain's CDR3 is CASRSFGLAGYNEQFF. The CDR3 bases are TGTGCCAGCAGGTCTTTCGGGCTAGCGGGCTACAATGAGCAGTTCTTC.

V is TRBV19 and J is TRBJ2-1; D might be TRBD1 (6 bases). This CDR3 has 14 amino acids. The ends were cut back, 7 bases at V and 1 base at J, with 11 bases in the middle. Germline loops: CDR1 LNHDA, CDR2 SQIVND (reference sequence). This CDR3 reads CASNEDRSYNEQFF. The CDR3 nucleotides are TGTGCCAGTAACGAAGACAGGTCCTACAATGAGCAGTTCTTC. Full variable domain (missing parts from reference TRBV19 and TRBJ2-1): DGGITQSPKYLFRKEGQNVTLSCEQNLNHDAMYWYRQDPGQGLRLIYYSQIVNDFQKGDIAEGYSVSREKKESFPLTVTSAQKNPTAFYLCASNEDRSYNEQFFGPGTRLTVL.

The chain links TRBV10-1 to TRBJ2-7; TRBD2 matches 7 bases. Germline CDR1 WNHNN, CDR2 SYGVQD (reference sequence). The CDR3 has 15 amino acids. V gave up 6 bases and J gave up 0 bases; unmatched junction bases: 8. The CDR3, as DNA: TGCGCCAGCAGGGGGGGAGGGCTAAGCTCCTACGAGCAGTACTTC. Amino acid sequence: CASRGGGLSSYEQYF.

About this clone itself: This sample also contains other DNA sequences that code for the same CDR3. The chain uses TRBV7-3 and TRBJ1-1, with D unresolved. The CDR3 is made up of 13 amino acids. The V gene's germline CDR1 is SGHTA and CDR2 FQGTGA. Deletions cut 2 bases from V and 1 base from J, with 5 bases between. The CDR3 is CASSLSGNTEAFF. The CDR3 DNA follows: TGTGCCAGCAGCTTATCCGGGAACACTGAAGCTTTCTTT.

Here the CDR3 reads CASSLAGLHTEAFF. CDR3 nucleotide sequence: TGTGCCAGCAGCTTGGCCGGGTTACACACTGAAGCTTTCTTT. The chain recombines TRBV5-4 with TRBJ1-1; D is uncertain. V was clipped by 0 bases and J by 3 bases, with 9 bases between them. The CDR3 has 14 amino acids. CDR1 and CDR2 from the germline V gene are SGHNT and YYREEE (reference sequence).

This chain links TRBV6-6 with TRBJ2-7, with TRBD2 as a possible D gene (6 bases). The CDR3 runs 15 residues. Germline V gene sequence: CDR1 MNHNY, CDR2 SVGAGI (reference sequence). V lost 4 bases to trimming and J lost 4 bases, with 17 bases between them. CDR3 nucleotide sequence: TGTGCCAGCAGTTTAGGAATCGGGAGTTCTTACGAGCAGTACTTC. This sequence encodes CASSLGIGSSYEQYF.

The chain combines TRBV7-3 with TRBJ2-3; D gene ambiguous. The CDR3 has 12 amino acids. V was pared by 3 bases and J by 5 bases, with 6 bases between. Per the germline V gene, CDR1 is SGHTA and CDR2 is FQGTGA. The DNA of the CDR3 is TGTGCCAGCAGCTTTCGCGGAGATACGCAGTATTTT. Its translation: CASSFRGDTQYF.

This chain links TRBV18 with TRBJ1-4; D unresolved. Germline CDR1 reads KGHSH; CDR2 reads LQKENI. The length of the CDR3 is 15 residues. The V gene lost 1 base and the J gene lost 0 bases, with 6 bases spanning the gap. The CDR3 loop is CASSPLDATNEKLFF. The CDR3 DNA reads as TGTGCCAGCTCACCACTAGATGCAACTAATGAAAAACTGTTTTTT.

The rearrangement uses TRBV19 and TRBJ2-5, with D possibly matching TRBD2 (5 bases). The CDR3 extends over 14 amino acids. The germline V gene encodes CDR1 LNHDA and CDR2 SQIVND (reference sequence). The V end lost 6 bases, the J end lost 9 bases, and 20 bases lay between the germline ends. The CDR3 DNA follows: TGTGCCAGTAGATCAGTGAGTCCTCGAGGGCCCCAGTACTTC. It yields the protein CASRSVSPRGPQYF.